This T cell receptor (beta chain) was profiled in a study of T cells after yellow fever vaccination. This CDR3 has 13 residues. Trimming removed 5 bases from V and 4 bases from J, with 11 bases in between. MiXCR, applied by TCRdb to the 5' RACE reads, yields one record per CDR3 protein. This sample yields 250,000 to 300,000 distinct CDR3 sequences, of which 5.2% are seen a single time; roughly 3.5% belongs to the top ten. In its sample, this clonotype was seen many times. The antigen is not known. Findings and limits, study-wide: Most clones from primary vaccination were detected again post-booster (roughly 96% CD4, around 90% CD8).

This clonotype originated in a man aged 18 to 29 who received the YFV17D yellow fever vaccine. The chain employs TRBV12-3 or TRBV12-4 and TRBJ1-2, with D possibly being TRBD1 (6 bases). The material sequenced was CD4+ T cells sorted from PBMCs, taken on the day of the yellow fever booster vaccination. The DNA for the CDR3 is TGTGCCAGCAGTCAGGGGCTGGGCTATGGCTACACCTTC. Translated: CASSQGLGYGYTF.